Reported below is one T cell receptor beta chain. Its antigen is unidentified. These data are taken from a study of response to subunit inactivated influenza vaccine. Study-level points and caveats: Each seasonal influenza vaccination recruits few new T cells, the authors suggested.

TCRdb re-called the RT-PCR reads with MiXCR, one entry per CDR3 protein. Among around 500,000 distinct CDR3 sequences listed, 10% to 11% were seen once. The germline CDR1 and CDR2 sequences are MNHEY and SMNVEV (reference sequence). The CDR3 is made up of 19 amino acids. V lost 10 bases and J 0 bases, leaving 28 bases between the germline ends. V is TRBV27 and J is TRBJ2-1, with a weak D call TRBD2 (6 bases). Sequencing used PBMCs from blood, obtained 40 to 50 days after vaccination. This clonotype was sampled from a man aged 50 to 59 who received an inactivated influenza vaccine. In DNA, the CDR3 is TGTGCCACCTGGGACTCCGCCGGATCTTTCGTCAGCTCCTACAATGAGCAGTTCTTC. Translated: CATWDSAGSFVSSYNEQFF.